The entry below gives a single T cell receptor beta chain sequence along with its context. Its antigen is unknown. Method: immunoSEQ multiplex PCR; TCRdb's copy keeps in-frame clones and lacks some. The sample holds approximately 200,000 clones; about 72% are singletons and the top ten take about an eighth. This specimen belongs to a study of cytotoxic CD8 clonotypes in ibrutinib-treated CLL. For the study at large: The patients comprised 11 relapsed/refractory and about 14 treatment-naive cases, approximately 17 IGHV unmutated.

The germline V and J ends were trimmed by 0 bases and 5 bases, with 12 bases remaining between them. The CDR3 runs 15 residues. Germline V lookup: CDR1 MNHEY, CDR2 SVGAGI. Study-level findings and limits: At progression, clonality fell back toward baseline after rising at ibrutinib response. Public clonotypes showed up rarely, and on treatment they shrank or held steady. Samples from sustained-remission and progressing patients were taken at different times.

The chain has TRBV6-5 and TRBJ2-3; either TRBD1 or TRBD2 may supply D (5 bases each). The source material was PBMCs, sampled after 24 months of ibrutinib treatment. The sequence came from a human donor with chronic lymphocytic leukemia. This chain's CDR3 is CASSYSGGRLDTQYF. The CDR3 DNA sequence: TGTGCCAGCAGTTACTCTGGGGGACGCTTAGATACGCAGTATTTT.